This T cell receptor beta chain is drawn from a study of T cell changes during pregnancy in multiple sclerosis. The table came from immunoSEQ multiplex PCR; TCRdb's copy has only in-frame clones and leaves some out. The sample contains 55,000 to 75,000 clones, 91% of which appear only once. The CDR3 has 13 amino acids. Germline-derived CDR1 and CDR2 are SGHNT and YYREEE (reference sequence). The V segment lost 4 bases and the J segment 9 bases; nucleotides outside the gene matches: 6. The sequence was collected from a female donor in good health, enrolled as a control in a pregnancy study. The chain uses TRBV5-4 and TRBJ1-3, with 8 bases matching TRBD1. The material sequenced was peripheral blood, taken after pregnancy. The CDR3 region is CASSPDREGTIYF. CDR3 in DNA: TGTGCCAGCAGCCCGGACAGGGAGGGCACCATATATTTT.